Below are 23 T cell receptor beta chains sequenced from a single sample in a study of CD8+CD57+ T cells in acquired aplastic anemia. Sequenced patients had shown CD8+CD57+ cell expansion by flow cytometry. CDR3 and TCR beta VDJ profiling relied on genomic DNA as the template. One entry per CDR3 protein results from TCRdb running MiXCR on the reads. The repertoire has 150,000 to 200,000 distinct CDR3 sequences, approximately 48% of them found once; the top ten carry 13%. Sequenced material: sorted CD4+, CD8+, or CD8+CD57+ T cells (not recorded which) from PBMCs. These receptors were obtained from a human donor with aplastic anemia.

The genes are TRBV7-3 and TRBJ2-7, with 12 bases identical to TRBD2. V dropped 5 bases and J dropped 2; count of bases not matched to a gene: 4. The germline gives CDR1 SGHTA, CDR2 FQGTGA. The CDR3 has 15 amino acids. CDR3: CASSETSGRTYEQYF. The CDR3, as DNA: TGTGCCAGCAGCGAAACTAGCGGGAGGACCTACGAGCAGTACTTC.

The chain carries TRBV12-1 and TRBJ1-6; the DNA was not compared with TRBD1, the D call given in the table. TRBV12-1 is labeled a pseudogene. This CDR3 is built from 17 residues. The chain's CDR3 is CASSSADRDTYNSPLHF. CDR3 nucleotide sequence: TGTGCCAGCAGCTCGGCTGACAGGGACACCTATAATTCACCCCTCCACTTT.

This CDR3 is CASSLDYKETQYF. In DNA, the CDR3 is TGTGCCAGCAGCCTAGACTATAAAGAGACCCAGTACTTC. The chain combines TRBV7-3 with TRBJ2-5; D is possibly TRBD2 (5 bases). This CDR3 region has 13 residues. Trimming stripped 5 bases from V and 3 bases from J, with 10 bases between. Germline CDR1 and CDR2: SGHTA and FQGTGA.

The J gene is TRBJ2-2, the V gene TRBV6-1; 7 nucleotides match TRBD2. This CDR3 has 16 residues. Looked up from germline, CDR1 is MNHNS and CDR2 is SASEGT. V lost 6 bases, J lost 0 bases, and 7 bases stayed unmatched. CDR3 sequence reads: CASRLRGVANTGELFF. As DNA, the CDR3 is TGTGCCAGCAGACTCCGGGGGGTAGCGAACACCGGGGAGCTGTTTTTT.

The V gene is TRBV19, the J gene TRBJ1-6, with 9 bases aligning to TRBD1. From germline, CDR1 is LNHDA and CDR2 SQIVND (reference sequence). Trimming took 6 bases from V and 6 from J; bases not matched to a gene: 3. This CDR3 is built from 14 residues. CDR3 bases: TGTGCCAGTAGGCTGACAGGGGGTAATTCACCCCTCCACTTT. This codes for CASRLTGGNSPLHF.

The genes are TRBV24-1 and TRBJ2-1, with 8 bases lining up with TRBD2. CDR3 length: 17 amino acids. Germline V gene data show CDR1 as KGHDR and CDR2 as SFDVKD. V dropped 3 bases and J dropped 8; count of bases not matched to a gene: 14. The CDR3 loop reads CATSDPSGGGSIYEQFF. The CDR3 bases are TGTGCCACCAGTGATCCCTCGGGCGGGGGGTCGATCTATGAGCAGTTCTTC.

This clonotype occurred once. This chain links TRBV10-3 with TRBJ2-3; no reliable D call. Germline V gene data show CDR1 as ENHRY and CDR2 as SYGVKD. The V gene lost 6 bases and the J gene lost 6 bases, with 7 bases spanning the gap. The CDR3 is 11 amino acids. The CDR3 coding sequence is TGTGCCATCAGCCAACGCGATACGCAGTATTTT. It is translated as CAISQRDTQYF.

The J gene is TRBJ1-2, the V gene TRBV20-1, with TRBD1 matching over 10 bases. CDR3 size: 13 residues. Germline values: CDR1 DFQATT, CDR2 SNEGSKA (reference sequence). V dropped 6 bases and J dropped 4; count of bases not matched to a gene: 5. This chain's CDR3 is CSAGTGDFYGYTF. Here the CDR3 DNA reads TGCAGTGCCGGGACAGGGGATTTCTATGGCTACACCTTC.

This clonotype has just a few counts. The chain uses TRBV10-3 and TRBJ2-7, with 7 nucleotides matching TRBD1. CDR3 length equals 15 residues. Germline V gene data show CDR1 as ENHRY and CDR2 as SYGVKD. Trimming cost V 4 bases and J 2 bases; bases outside gene matches: 8. The CDR3 loop is CAISAEQGRAYEQYF. The CDR3 nucleotides read TGTGCCATCAGTGCCGAACAGGGGCGCGCCTACGAGCAGTACTTC.

Ten or more counts support this clonotype. The chain uses TRBV10-1 and TRBJ2-7; 11 positions agree with TRBD2. Trimming cost V 0 bases and J 2 bases; bases outside gene matches: 6. CDR3 length equals 17 residues. CDR1 and CDR2 (germline): WNHNN, SYGVQD (reference sequence). DNA for the CDR3: TGCGCCAGCAGTGAGTCGGCTAGCGGGGGGTCTACCTACGAGCAGTACTTC. This gives the protein CASSESASGGSTYEQYF.

This clonotype was seen at least ten times. The chain links TRBV5-4 to TRBJ2-7; TRBD1 agrees at 7 bases. The V segment lost 6 bases and the J segment 7 bases; nucleotides outside the gene matches: 22. The CDR3 runs 17 residues. Germline V lookup: CDR1 SGHNT, CDR2 YYREEE (reference sequence). The CDR3: CASIDVGYGTVSGEQYF. Here the CDR3 DNA reads TGTGCCAGCATAGACGTGGGGTACGGGACAGTATCGGGGGAGCAGTACTTC.

The chain has TRBV29-1 and TRBJ2-7; 7 nucleotides match TRBD1. The germline V gene has CDR1 SQVTM and CDR2 ANQGSEA. The J segment lost 4 bases and the V segment lost 7 bases, leaving 7 bases of the junction unmatched. The CDR3 covers 12 residues. CDR3 sequence reads: CSAGVRGYEQYF. The CDR3 DNA reads as TGCAGCGCCGGGGTCAGGGGGTACGAGCAGTACTTC.

Ten or more counts support this clonotype. V and J are TRBV10-3 and TRBJ2-7, with TRBD2 matching over 9 bases. V shed 4 bases and J 4 bases; nucleotides not matched to a gene: 8. Germline V CDR1 and CDR2: ENHRY, SYGVKD. The CDR3 consists of 15 residues. For the CDR3, the DNA is TGTGCCATCAGTGTTGATGCGGGAGGGCCTTACGAGCAGTACTTC. Protein sequence: CAISVDAGGPYEQYF.

The DNA of the CDR3 is TGCAGTGCTGATAGGGACAATCAGCCCCAGCATTTT. Translated, it gives CSADRDNQPQHF. The chain joins TRBV20-1 to TRBJ1-5; the D is unclear. Germline-derived CDR1 and CDR2 are DFQATT and SNEGSKA (reference sequence). V was clipped by 5 bases and J by 3 bases, with 8 bases between them. CDR3 length equals 12 residues.

This sequence joins TRBV10-2 and TRBJ1-3; perhaps TRBD1 as D (5 bases). The CDR3 has 14 residues. V was shortened by 2 bases and J by 6 bases, with 11 bases between the two germline ends. In germline, CDR1 is WSHSY, CDR2 SAAADI. CDR3 amino acids: CASSEDSSLNTIYF. Here the CDR3 DNA reads TGCGCCAGCAGTGAGGACAGTTCCCTAAACACCATATATTTT.

There are many counts of this clonotype. This chain connects TRBV5-1 to TRBJ1-2; 8 bases match TRBD1. V lost 4 bases and J lost 2; bases outside the gene matches: 7. Germline CDR1 and CDR2: SGHRS and YFSETQ. The CDR3 is 15 residues long. CDR3: CASSATGGKNYGYTF. The DNA for the CDR3 is TGCGCCAGCAGCGCTACAGGGGGTAAAAACTATGGCTACACCTTC. Drawing the rest from reference TRBV5-1 and TRBJ1-2, the complete variable domain is KAGVTQTPRYLIKTRGQQVTLSCSPISGHRSVSWYQQTPGQGLQFLFEYFSETQRNKGNFPGRFSGRQFSNSRSEMNVSTLELGDSALYLCASSATGGKNYGYTFGSGTRLTVV.

This clonotype has a single count. V and J are TRBV7-9 and TRBJ1-2, with a possible D match to TRBD1 (5 bases). V was cut by 3 bases and J by 6 bases, with 17 bases left in between. This CDR3 has 15 residues. The germline V gene encodes CDR1 SEHNR and CDR2 FQNEAQ (reference sequence). CDR3 residues: CASSFSGFSGDGYTF. In nucleotides, the CDR3 is TGTGCCAGCAGCTTTTCAGGGTTTTCTGGAGATGGCTACACCTTC.

The chain uses TRBV6-2 or TRBV6-3 and TRBJ2-2, with 10 bases aligning to TRBD1. With 7 bases clipped from V and 2 bases from J, the junction kept 4 bases outside the gene matches. The CDR3 runs to 15 residues. Per germline, CDR1 MNHEY and CDR2 SVGEGT. The CDR3 region has the DNA TGTGCCAGCATCAGACAGGGGGCTAACACCGGGGAGCTGTTTTTT. Amino acid sequence: CASIRQGANTGELFF.

The V call is TRBV15, the J call TRBJ2-1, with D tentatively TRBD1 (6 bases). The CDR3 extends over 13 amino acids. V was clipped by 0 bases and J by 12 bases, with 12 bases between them. Germline V CDR1 and CDR2: LNHNV, YYDKDF (reference sequence). CDR3: CATSRDRGLGQFF. CDR3 nucleotide sequence: TGTGCCACCAGCAGAGACAGGGGCCTCGGGCAGTTCTTC.

This clonotype appeared many times. This CDR3 reads CSAGSRTDTQYF. The CDR3, as DNA: TGCAGTGCGGGCAGCCGCACAGATACGCAGTATTTT. This chain uses TRBV20-1 with TRBJ2-3; no clear D. The V gene's germline CDR1 is DFQATT and CDR2 SNEGSKA (reference sequence). With 6 bases removed from V and 1 base from J, the gap between germline ends came to 8 bases. This CDR3 is 12 amino acids long.

This clonotype has a count of ten or more. The chain joins TRBV6-1 to TRBJ2-6, with D hard to call. Looked up from germline, CDR1 is MNHNS and CDR2 is SASEGT. The CDR3 has 14 residues. The V end was cut by 8 bases, the J end by 0 bases, with 8 bases between. CDR3 DNA: TGTGCCAGCTCCGGTAACTCTGGGGCCAACGTCCTGACTTTC. It yields the protein CASSGNSGANVLTF.

The chain links TRBV10-1 to TRBJ2-2; D is uncertain. Deletions cut 3 bases from V and 5 bases from J, with 10 bases between. Germline V CDR1 and CDR2: WNHNN, SYGVQD (reference sequence). The CDR3 spans 14 residues. The CDR3 DNA reads TGCGCCAGCAGTGACCGGTGGGGTACCGGGGAGCTGTTTTTT. Translating it yields CASSDRWGTGELFF.

This clonotype was counted a few times. This CDR3 is CASKGGYDYEQYF. The CDR3 DNA reads as TGTGCCAGCAAGGGGGGGTACGACTACGAGCAGTACTTC. The chain uses TRBV5-6 and TRBJ2-7; weak D call: TRBD2 (7 bases). V was trimmed by 6 bases and J by 3 bases, leaving 13 bases between them. Germline assignment: CDR1 SGHDT and CDR2 YYEEEE. The CDR3 totals 13 residues. Full variable domain (missing parts from reference TRBV5-6 and TRBJ2-7): DAGVTQSPTHLIKTRGQQVTLRCSPKSGHDTVSWYQQALGQGPQFIFQYYEEEERQRGNFPDRFSGHQFPNYSSELNVNALLLGDSALYLCASKGGYDYEQYFGPGTRLTVT.